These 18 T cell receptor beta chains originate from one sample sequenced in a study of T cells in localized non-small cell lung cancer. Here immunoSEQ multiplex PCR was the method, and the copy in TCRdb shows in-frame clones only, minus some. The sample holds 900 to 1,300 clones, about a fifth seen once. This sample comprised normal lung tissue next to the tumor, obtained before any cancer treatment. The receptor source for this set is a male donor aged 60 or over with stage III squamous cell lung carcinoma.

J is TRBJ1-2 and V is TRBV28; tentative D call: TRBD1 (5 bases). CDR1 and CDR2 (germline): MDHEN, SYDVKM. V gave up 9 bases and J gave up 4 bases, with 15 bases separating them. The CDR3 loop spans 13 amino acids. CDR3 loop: CASRPGLTYGYTF. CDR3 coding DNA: TGTGCCAGTCGACCGGGACTGACCTATGGCTACACCTTC.

Written as DNA, the CDR3 is TGTGCCAGTAGTATGGTAGCGGGAGTGGTCGATGAGCAGTTCTTC. Amino acid sequence: CASSMVAGVVDEQFF. This chain connects TRBV19 to TRBJ2-1; 9 positions match TRBD2. Trimming cost V 3 bases and J 8 bases; bases outside gene matches: 8. The CDR3 covers 15 residues. The germline CDR1 and CDR2 sequences are LNHDA and SQIVND (reference sequence).

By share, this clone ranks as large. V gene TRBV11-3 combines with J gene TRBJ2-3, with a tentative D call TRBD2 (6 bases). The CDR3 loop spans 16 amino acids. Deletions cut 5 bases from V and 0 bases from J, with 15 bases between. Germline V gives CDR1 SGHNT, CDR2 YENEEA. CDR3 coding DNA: TGTGCCAGCAGCGCGCCGAGCGGGCCCAGCACAGATACGCAGTATTTT. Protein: CASSAPSGPSTDTQYF. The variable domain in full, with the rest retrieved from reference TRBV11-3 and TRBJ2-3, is EAGVVQSPRYKIIEKKQPVAFWCNPISGHNTLYWYLQNLGQGPELLIRYENEEAVDDSQLPKDRFSAERLKGVDSTLKIQPAELGDSAVYLCASSAPSGPSTDTQYFGPGTRLTVL.

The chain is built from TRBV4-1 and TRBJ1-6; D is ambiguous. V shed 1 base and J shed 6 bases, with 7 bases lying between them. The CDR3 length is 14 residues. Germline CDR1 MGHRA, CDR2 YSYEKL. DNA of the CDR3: TGCGCCAGCAGCCAAGGCCTGGTTAATTCACCCCTCCACTTT. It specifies CASSQGLVNSPLHF.

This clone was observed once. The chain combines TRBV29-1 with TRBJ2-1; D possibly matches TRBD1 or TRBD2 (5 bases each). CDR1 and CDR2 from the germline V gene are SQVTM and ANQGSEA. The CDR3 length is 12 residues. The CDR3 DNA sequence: TGCACCAGGCAGAGAGGGGTTGATGAGCAGTTCTTC. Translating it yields CTRQRGVDEQFF.

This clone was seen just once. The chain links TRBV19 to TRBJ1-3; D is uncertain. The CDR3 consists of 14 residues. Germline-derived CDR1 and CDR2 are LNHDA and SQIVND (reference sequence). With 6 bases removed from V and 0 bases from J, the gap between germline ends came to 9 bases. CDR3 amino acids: CASRAISSGNTIYF. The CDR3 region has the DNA TGTGCCAGTAGGGCGATAAGCTCTGGAAACACCATATATTTT.

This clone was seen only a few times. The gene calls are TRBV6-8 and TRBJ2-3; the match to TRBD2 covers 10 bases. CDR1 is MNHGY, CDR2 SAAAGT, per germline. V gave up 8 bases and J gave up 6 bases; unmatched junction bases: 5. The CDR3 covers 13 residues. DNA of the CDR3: TGTGCCAGCGAGAGCGGGGGGGGTGATACGCAGTATTTT. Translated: CASESGGGDTQYF.

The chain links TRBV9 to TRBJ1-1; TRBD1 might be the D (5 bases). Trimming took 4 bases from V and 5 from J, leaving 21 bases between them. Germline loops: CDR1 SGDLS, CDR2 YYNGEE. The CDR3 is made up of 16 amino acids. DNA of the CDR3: TGTGCCAGCAGCCCCCACGGGGCGTCCGTCGCGACTGAAGCTTTCTTT. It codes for CASSPHGASVATEAFF.

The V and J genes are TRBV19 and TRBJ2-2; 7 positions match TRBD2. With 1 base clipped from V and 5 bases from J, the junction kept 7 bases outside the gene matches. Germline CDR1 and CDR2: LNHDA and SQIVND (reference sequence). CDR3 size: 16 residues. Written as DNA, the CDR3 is TGTGCCAGTAGTATAGGTGCGGGAGTAGGAACCGGGGAGCTGTTTTTT. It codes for CASSIGAGVGTGELFF.

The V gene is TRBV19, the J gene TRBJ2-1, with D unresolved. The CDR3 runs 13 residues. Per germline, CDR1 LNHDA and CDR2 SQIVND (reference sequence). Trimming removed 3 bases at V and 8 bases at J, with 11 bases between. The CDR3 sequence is CASSIGFKDEQFF. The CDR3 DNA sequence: TGTGCCAGTAGTATTGGTTTTAAAGATGAGCAGTTCTTC.

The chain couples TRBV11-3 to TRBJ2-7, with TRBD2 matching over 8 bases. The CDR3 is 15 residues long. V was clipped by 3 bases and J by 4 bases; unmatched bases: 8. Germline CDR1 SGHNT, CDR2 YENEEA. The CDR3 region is CASSFHGSGGYEQYF. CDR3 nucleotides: TGTGCCAGCAGCTTCCATGGAAGCGGGGGATACGAGCAGTACTTC.

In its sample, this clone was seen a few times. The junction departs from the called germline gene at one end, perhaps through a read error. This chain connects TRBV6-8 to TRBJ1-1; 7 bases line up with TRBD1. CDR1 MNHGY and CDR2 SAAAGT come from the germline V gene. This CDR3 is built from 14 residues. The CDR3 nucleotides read TGTGCCAGCACTTACCAACAGGGGCGCACTGAAGCTTTCTTT. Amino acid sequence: CASTYQQGRTEAFF.

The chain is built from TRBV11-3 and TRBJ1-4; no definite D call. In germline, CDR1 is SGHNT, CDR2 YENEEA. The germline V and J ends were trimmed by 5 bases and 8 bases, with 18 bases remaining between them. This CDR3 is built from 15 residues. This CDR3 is CASSARRNTGEKLFF. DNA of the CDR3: TGTGCCAGCAGCGCCCGCCGAAACACGGGGGAAAAACTGTTTTTT.

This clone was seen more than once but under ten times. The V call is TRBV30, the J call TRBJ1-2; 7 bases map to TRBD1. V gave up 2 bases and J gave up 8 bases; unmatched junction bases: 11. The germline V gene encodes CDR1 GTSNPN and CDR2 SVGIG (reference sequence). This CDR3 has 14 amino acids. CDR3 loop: CAWSTTGQRMGYTF. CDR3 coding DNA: TGTGCCTGGAGTACGACAGGGCAACGGATGGGCTACACCTTC.

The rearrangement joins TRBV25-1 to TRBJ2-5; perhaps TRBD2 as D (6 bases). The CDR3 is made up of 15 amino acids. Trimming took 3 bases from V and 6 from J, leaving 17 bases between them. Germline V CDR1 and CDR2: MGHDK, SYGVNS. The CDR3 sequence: CASSDLSGDVKTQYF. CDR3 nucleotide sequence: TGTGCCAGCAGTGATTTATCGGGGGATGTAAAGACCCAGTACTTC.

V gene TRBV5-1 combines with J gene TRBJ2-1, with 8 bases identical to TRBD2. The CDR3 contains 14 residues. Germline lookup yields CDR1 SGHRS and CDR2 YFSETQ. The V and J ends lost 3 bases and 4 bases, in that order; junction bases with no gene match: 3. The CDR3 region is CASSSAGGYNEQFF. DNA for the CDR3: TGCGCCAGCAGCTCCGCGGGAGGTTACAATGAGCAGTTCTTC.

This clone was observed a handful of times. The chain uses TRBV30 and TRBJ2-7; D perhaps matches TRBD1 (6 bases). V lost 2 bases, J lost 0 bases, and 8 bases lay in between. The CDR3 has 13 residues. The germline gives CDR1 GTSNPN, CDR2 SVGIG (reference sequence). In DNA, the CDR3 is TGTGCCTGGAGTTTGGGGGCCTCCTACGAGCAGTACTTC. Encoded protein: CAWSLGASYEQYF.

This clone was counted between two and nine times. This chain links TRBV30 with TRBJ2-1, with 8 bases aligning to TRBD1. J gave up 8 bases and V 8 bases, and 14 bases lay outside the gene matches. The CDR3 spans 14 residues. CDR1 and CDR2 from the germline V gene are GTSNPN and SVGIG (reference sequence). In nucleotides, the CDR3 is TGTGCCGGAAAAGAGGACAGGGCGCCCCATGAGCAGTTCTTC. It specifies CAGKEDRAPHEQFF. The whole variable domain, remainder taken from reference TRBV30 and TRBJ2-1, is SQTIHQWPATLVQPVGSPLSLECTVEGTSNPNLYWYRQAAGRGLQLLFYSVGIGQISSEVPQNLSASRPQDRQFILSSKKLLLSDSGFYLCAGKEDRAPHEQFFGPGTRLTVL.